This T cell receptor beta chain was sequenced for a study of early T cells in non-severe SARS-CoV-2 infection. About the study: Sequenced bulk RNA came from whole blood that was unsorted, and chains were unpaired.

In the library, individual cDNA molecules carried attached unique molecular identifiers. From the 5' RACE reads, TCRdb called clonotypes with MiXCR, one entry per CDR3 protein. The sample lists about 64,000 distinct CDR3 sequences; under 15% were seen once. The count of this clonotype is one. The target antigen is unknown. Per the germline V gene, CDR1 is SGHTA and CDR2 is FQGTGA. There are 13 residues in the CDR3. Trimming at V came to 5 bases and at J to 9 bases, leaving 3 bases not matched to a gene. General observations from the study: CD4 and private specificities were missed by VDJdb matching, which favored anti-spike CD8 responses.

The sequence came from an adult who was a healthcare worker with PCR-confirmed SARS-CoV-2 infection or an uninfected control (not recorded which). The specimen was whole blood. The chain is built from TRBV7-3 and TRBJ2-3, with 12 bases lining up with TRBD2. CDR3 sequence reads: CASSAGTSGTQYF. The CDR3 bases are TGTGCCAGCAGCGCCGGGACTAGCGGGACGCAGTATTTT.